This note documents a single TCR beta chain sequence. The data are from a study of blood T cell repertoires in COVID-19. For the study at large: Some COVID-19 samples were acute and others convalescent; all came from the United States, Italy and Spain.

Per the study methods: Amplification of reference gene primers was used by the study to estimate nucleated cell counts. Measured with immunoSEQ multiplex PCR; TCRdb has only the in-frame clones, and not every one. V and J calls and clone size are those listed in that table; D and trimming were worked out from the DNA. The sample consists of roughly 200,000 clones, 80% of them appearing once. This sequence originates from a man in his 70s with active or convalescent COVID-19. The sequenced sample was peripheral blood.

The CDR3 DNA reads TGTGCCAGTAGTAAGGGACAGTACTCTGGAAACACCATATATTTT. Protein: CASSKGQYSGNTIYF. This chain links TRBV19 with TRBJ1-3; TRBD1 agrees at 7 bases. The CDR3 is made up of 15 amino acids. The V gene's germline CDR1 is LNHDA and CDR2 SQIVND (reference sequence). The V gene end was trimmed by 4 bases and the J gene end by 0 bases; junction bases not matched to a gene: 3.